Shown below are 10 T cell receptor beta chains from a single sample sequenced in a study of regulatory T cells in long-lasting Graves disease. According to the study, TCR beta libraries were built with iRepertoire HTBI primers and CDR3-region Arm-PCR. TCRdb passed the multiplex PCR reads through MiXCR, listing each CDR3 protein once. The sample holds about 440,000 distinct CDR3 sequences, around 15% seen once. Indicated time point: newly diagnosed GD, antithyroid drugs for less than 3 months. RNA extracted from PBMCs served as the sequencing template. The same sample was also used in a study of T cells in Graves' hyperthyroidism and ophthalmopathy.

Sequencing used peripheral blood mononuclear cells (PBMCs), obtained at new diagnosis, from a patient treated with antithyroid drugs. Source of these receptors: a woman aged 25 to 39 with Graves disease.

This clonotype was counted many times. The chain joins TRBV30 to TRBJ2-7; a weak D match, TRBD2 (5 bases). V shed 4 bases and J shed 4 bases, with 11 bases lying between them. Germline V gene data show CDR1 as GTSNPN and CDR2 as SVGIG (reference sequence). The CDR3 has 12 residues. The CDR3 loop reads CAWTTKAYEQYF. DNA of the CDR3: TGTGCCTGGACGACTAAGGCATACGAGCAGTACTTC. Using reference TRBV30 and TRBJ2-7 for the parts outside the CDR3, the full variable domain is SQTIHQWPATLVQPVGSPLSLECTVEGTSNPNLYWYRQAAGRGLQLLFYSVGIGQISSEVPQNLSASRPQDRQFILSSKKLLLSDSGFYLCAWTTKAYEQYFGPGTRLTVT.

The sample holds a few counts of this clonotype. This chain links TRBV15 with TRBJ2-3; no firm D call. CDR3 length: 13 residues. Deletions cut 0 bases from V and 7 bases from J, with 8 bases between. Germline CDR1 reads LNHNV; CDR2 reads YYDKDF (reference sequence). Here the CDR3 reads CATSRDLLNTQYF. In DNA, the CDR3 is TGTGCCACCAGCAGAGATCTTTTAAATACGCAGTATTTT.

Comments on this clonotype: With only one base between it and a far larger clone, this is likely a read error. The gene calls are TRBV5-1 and TRBJ2-5; D unresolved. V lost 1 base, J lost 11 bases, and 15 bases lay in between. The CDR3 runs to 13 residues. Germline CDR1 reads SGHRS; CDR2 reads YFSETQ. The CDR3 DNA reads TGCGCCAGCAGCTTGAACGCAAACTACGGGCAGTACTTC. Its translation is CASSLNANYGQYF.

The gene calls are TRBV7-2 and TRBJ2-7; possibly TRBD2 for D (7 bases). V shed 8 bases and J shed 5 bases, with 13 bases lying between them. The germline CDR1 and CDR2 sequences are SGHTA and FQGNSA. The CDR3 spans 12 residues. This chain's CDR3 is CASGGAFNEQYF. The CDR3 nucleotides are TGTGCCAGCGGGGGGGCCTTCAACGAGCAGTACTTC.

This clonotype occurred a few times. The gene calls are TRBV7-8 and TRBJ1-5, with TRBD1 matching over 8 bases. Looked up from germline, CDR1 is SGHVS and CDR2 is FQNEAQ. V gave up 4 bases and J gave up 6 bases; unmatched junction bases: 8. The length of the CDR3 is 15 residues. The DNA of the CDR3 is TGTGCCAGCAGCTCCCGCAGGGGGCGGTTTCAGCCCCAGCATTTT. As protein: CASSSRRGRFQPQHF. Full variable domain (outside the CDR3, taken from reference TRBV7-8 and TRBJ1-5): GAGVSQSPRYKVAKRGQDVALRCDPISGHVSLFWYQQALGQGPEFLTYFQNEAQLDKSGLPSDRFFAERPEGSVSTLKIQRTQQEDSAVYLCASSSRRGRFQPQHFGDGTRLSIL.

The V call is TRBV24-1, the J call TRBJ2-1, with TRBD2 matching over 8 bases. The length of the CDR3 is 18 residues. Germline V gene sequence: CDR1 KGHDR, CDR2 SFDVKD. Losses at the gene ends were 3 bases for V and 4 bases for J; bases not matched to a gene: 13. The CDR3 protein is CATSDGGRISGTYNEQFF. The CDR3 DNA is TGTGCCACCAGTGATGGCGGACGGATTAGCGGGACTTACAATGAGCAGTTCTTC.

This clonotype was seen ten or more times. This chain connects TRBV12-3 or TRBV12-4 to TRBJ1-3, with D unclear. The CDR3 loop spans 14 amino acids. Trimming removed 10 bases from V and 3 bases from J, with 16 bases in between. CDR3 DNA sequence: TGTGCCACCCGTATCTCCCCGTTTGGAAACACCATATATTTT. Encoded protein: CATRISPFGNTIYF.

With respect to this clonotype: A much more abundant neighbour one base away suggests this may be a read error. This chain uses TRBV12-3 or TRBV12-4 with TRBJ2-7; 7 nucleotides match TRBD2. Trimming removed 7 bases from V and 0 bases from J; junction bases left unmatched: 9. CDR3 length equals 15 residues. CDR3 DNA sequence: TGTGCCAGCAATTTCGGGGGGTTAAGCTCCTACGAGCAGTACTTC. Protein: CASNFGGLSSYEQYF.

The chain recombines TRBV30 with TRBJ2-7; 13 bases fit TRBD2. CDR1 and CDR2 (germline): GTSNPN, SVGIG (reference sequence). The J segment lost 1 base and the V segment lost 1 base, leaving 4 bases of the junction unmatched. CDR3 length: 16 residues. DNA for the CDR3: TGTGCCTGGAGTGAACCGGGACTAGCGGGGTCCTACGAGCAGTACTTC. Its protein is CAWSEPGLAGSYEQYF. Complete variable domain (other parts from reference TRBV30 and TRBJ2-7): SQTIHQWPATLVQPVGSPLSLECTVEGTSNPNLYWYRQAAGRGLQLLFYSVGIGQISSEVPQNLSASRPQDRQFILSSKKLLLSDSGFYLCAWSEPGLAGSYEQYFGPGTRLTVT.

This clonotype was recorded a few times. V gene TRBV28 combines with J gene TRBJ1-6, with D possibly being TRBD1 (6 bases). This CDR3 region has 12 residues. With 4 bases removed from V and 15 bases from J, the gap between germline ends came to 13 bases. Germline V gene lookup returns CDR1 MDHEN and CDR2 SYDVKM. CDR3 bases: TGTGCCAGCAGTTCGGGGGCCCAACTCCTCCACTTT. As protein: CASSSGAQLLHF.